The 10 T cell receptor beta chains listed next were all sequenced from one sample in a study of T-cell reconstitution after alpha-beta-depleted transplantation in children. The TCRbeta library incorporated unique molecular identifiers. From the PCR reads, TCRdb called clonotypes with MiXCR, one entry per CDR3 protein. This table holds about 350,000 distinct CDR3 sequences, about a sixth found once. The sequenced sample was PBMCs, mostly from graft donor cells, obtained 360 days after TCRalphabeta/CD19-depleted stem cell transplant. The source is a male patient between 2 and 10 years old who had a stem cell transplant for acute lymphoblastic leukemia, so the T cells may come from the graft donor.

There are many counts of this clonotype. This chain uses TRBV4-3 with TRBJ1-6; weak D call: TRBD1 (5 bases). V was pared by 1 base and J by 9 bases, with 13 bases between. This CDR3 has 15 amino acids. The germline CDR1 and CDR2 sequences are LGHNA and YSLEER. Here the CDR3 DNA reads TGCGCCAGCAGCCAAGTCGCAGGGTCTAGTTCACCCCTCCACTTT. This translates into CASSQVAGSSSPLHF.

The chain combines TRBV28 with TRBJ2-1, with D maybe TRBD1 (6 bases). The CDR3 extends over 14 amino acids. Germline V CDR1 and CDR2: MDHEN, SYDVKM. Trimming stripped 6 bases from V and 3 bases from J, with 12 bases between. CDR3 sequence reads: CASRDQGNYNEQFF. CDR3 nucleotide sequence: TGTGCCAGCAGGGACCAGGGGAACTACAATGAGCAGTTCTTC. Combining the CDR3 with reference TRBV28 and TRBJ2-1 gives the whole variable domain DVKVTQSSRYLVKRTGEKVFLECVQDMDHENMFWYRQDPGLGLRLIYFSYDVKMKEKGDIPEGYSVSREKKERFSLILESASTNQTSMYLCASRDQGNYNEQFFGPGTRLTVL.

This clonotype was detected only a few times. The chain recombines TRBV2 with TRBJ1-6, with 7 bases identical to TRBD1. J was trimmed by 3 bases and V by 3 bases; bases with no gene match: 2. The CDR3 runs 15 residues. Germline assignment: CDR1 SNHLY and CDR2 FYNNEI. Here the CDR3 reads CASSDWDSYNSPLHF. The CDR3 region has the DNA TGTGCCAGCAGTGATTGGGACAGCTATAATTCACCCCTCCACTTT.

The chain couples TRBV2 to TRBJ2-2; 9 bases match TRBD1. Looked up from germline, CDR1 is SNHLY and CDR2 is FYNNEI. The ends lost 6 bases at V and 4 bases at J; junction bases unmatched: 18. CDR3 length: 19 residues. The CDR3 loop reads CASRQAPGTGMGGTGELFF. The CDR3 DNA follows: TGTGCCAGCAGACAAGCTCCCGGGACAGGGATGGGGGGCACCGGGGAGCTGTTTTTT.

This clonotype has at least ten counts. The chain joins TRBV29-1 to TRBJ2-7; maybe TRBD2 (5 bases). The CDR3 has 14 amino acids. Germline V gene data show CDR1 as SQVTM and CDR2 as ANQGSEA. V was shortened by 2 bases and J by 4 bases, with 15 bases between the two germline ends. The CDR3 loop reads CSVEMDSRPYEQYF. The DNA for the CDR3 is TGCAGCGTTGAAATGGACTCTCGTCCTTACGAGCAGTACTTC.

This clonotype showed up many times. The gene calls are TRBV18 and TRBJ1-3; 8 bases map to TRBD1. The V and J ends lost 3 bases and 2 bases, in that order; junction bases with no gene match: 9. From germline, CDR1 is KGHSH and CDR2 LQKENI. The CDR3 spans 17 residues. The CDR3 nucleotides are TGTGCCAGCTCACCGAAGACCAGGGGGCCTACTGGAAACACCATATATTTT. It translates to CASSPKTRGPTGNTIYF.

The chain combines TRBV7-2 with TRBJ1-1; D is undetermined. This CDR3 contains 15 residues. Germline CDR1 is SGHTA and CDR2 is FQGNSA. V dropped 2 bases and J dropped 5 bases, with 15 bases sitting between them. The CDR3 DNA sequence: TGTGCCAGCAGCTTAAGGGCAGGAACGAATACTGAAGCTTTCTTT. Encoded protein: CASSLRAGTNTEAFF.

In this sample, this clonotype turned up a few times. The chain carries TRBV5-1 and TRBJ1-1; 9 bases fit TRBD1. CDR1 is SGHRS, CDR2 YFSETQ, per germline. The CDR3 is made up of 17 amino acids. The V segment lost 2 bases and the J segment 1 base; nucleotides outside the gene matches: 9. CDR3 sequence reads: CASSLHSQGAGNTEAFF. DNA for the CDR3: TGCGCCAGCAGCTTACACTCACAGGGGGCTGGGAACACTGAAGCTTTCTTT.

About this clonotype itself: One base away lies a much larger clone, so this may be a sequencing read error. Lacking the conserved final phenylalanine or tryptophan, this CDR3 likely reflects a read error. CDR3 amino acids: CSAPMGDKNIQYY. In DNA, the CDR3 is TGCAGTGCTCCCATGGGGGACAAAAACATTCAGTACTAC. The chain has TRBV20-1 and TRBJ2-4; the D gene could be TRBD1 or TRBD2 (5 bases each). This CDR3 region has 13 residues. Germline-derived CDR1 and CDR2 are DFQATT and SNEGSKA (reference sequence). V lost 5 bases, J lost 3 bases, and 11 bases lay in between.

This clonotype was observed many times. The rearrangement joins TRBV3-1 to TRBJ2-1, with 11 bases aligning to TRBD2. CDR3 length: 17 amino acids. Germline CDR1 reads LGHDT; CDR2 reads YNNKEL (reference sequence). J was trimmed by 4 bases and V by 1 base; bases with no gene match: 6. CDR3 coding DNA: TGTGCCAGCAGCCAAGTTGCCGGGACTAGCGGTTACAATGAGCAGTTCTTC. It is translated as CASSQVAGTSGYNEQFF.